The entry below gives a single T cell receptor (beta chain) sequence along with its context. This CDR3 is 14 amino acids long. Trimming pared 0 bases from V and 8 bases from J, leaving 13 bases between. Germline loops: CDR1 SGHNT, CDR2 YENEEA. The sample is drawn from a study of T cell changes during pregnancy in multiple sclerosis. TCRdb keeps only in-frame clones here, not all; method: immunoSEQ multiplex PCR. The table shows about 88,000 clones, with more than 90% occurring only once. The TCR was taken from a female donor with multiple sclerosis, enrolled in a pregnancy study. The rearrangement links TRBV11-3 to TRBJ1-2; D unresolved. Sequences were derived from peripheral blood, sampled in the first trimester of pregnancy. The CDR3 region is CASSLDWGEEGYTF. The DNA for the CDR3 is TGTGCCAGCAGCTTAGATTGGGGAGAGGAAGGCTACACCTTC.